This TCR beta chain was sequenced in a study of regulatory T cells in long-lasting Graves disease. Time point specified: newly diagnosed GD, antithyroid drugs for less than 3 months. PBMC RNA served as the TCR library source. The table lists this clonotype with many counts. There are 13 residues in the CDR3. The V and J ends lost 4 bases and 7 bases respectively, with 12 bases between them. CDR1 and CDR2 from the germline V gene are PRHDT and FYEKMQ (reference sequence). Arm-PCR of CDR3 regions and iRepertoire HTBI primers were used to build TCR beta libraries. TCRdb called the multiplex PCR reads again in MiXCR, with one record for every CDR3 protein. The sample holds about 370,000 distinct CDR3 sequences; roughly a sixth are singletons and the top ten take 22%.

This TCR came from a female donor with Graves disease. This sample comprised peripheral blood mononuclear cells (PBMCs), obtained at new diagnosis, from a patient treated with antithyroid drugs. The V and J genes are TRBV13 and TRBJ2-3; D is undetermined. The CDR3: CASSYSKLHTQYF. The CDR3 DNA reads TGTGCCAGCAGCTACTCTAAACTCCATACGCAGTATTTT.